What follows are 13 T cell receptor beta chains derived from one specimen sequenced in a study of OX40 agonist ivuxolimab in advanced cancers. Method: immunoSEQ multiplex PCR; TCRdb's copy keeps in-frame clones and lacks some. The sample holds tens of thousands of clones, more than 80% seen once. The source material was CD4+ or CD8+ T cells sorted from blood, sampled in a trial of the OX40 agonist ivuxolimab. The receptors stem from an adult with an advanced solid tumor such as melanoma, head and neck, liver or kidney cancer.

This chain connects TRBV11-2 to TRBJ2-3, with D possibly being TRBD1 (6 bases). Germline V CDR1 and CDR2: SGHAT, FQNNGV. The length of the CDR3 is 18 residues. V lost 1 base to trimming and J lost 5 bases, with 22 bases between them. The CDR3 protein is CASSLGGRRLRRGDTQYF. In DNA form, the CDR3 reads TGTGCCAGCAGCTTAGGGGGGCGGAGACTTAGACGTGGAGATACGCAGTATTTT.

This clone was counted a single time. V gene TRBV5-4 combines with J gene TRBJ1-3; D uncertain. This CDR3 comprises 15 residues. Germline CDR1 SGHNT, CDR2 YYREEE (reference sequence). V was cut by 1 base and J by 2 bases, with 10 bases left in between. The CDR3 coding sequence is TGTGCCAGCAGCTTGCCTCATGCCACTGGAAACACCATATATTTT. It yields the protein CASSLPHATGNTIYF.

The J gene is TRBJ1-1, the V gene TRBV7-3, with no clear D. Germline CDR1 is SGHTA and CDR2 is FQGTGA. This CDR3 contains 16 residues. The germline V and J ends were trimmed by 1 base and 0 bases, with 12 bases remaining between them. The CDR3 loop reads CASSLSPVRMNTEAFF. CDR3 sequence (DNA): TGTGCCAGCAGCTTAAGCCCCGTCCGGATGAACACTGAAGCTTTCTTT.

CDR3 region: CASTQGTTKAQYF. CDR3 bases: TGTGCCAGCACCCAGGGAACTACCAAGGCGCAGTACTTC. The chain uses TRBV28 and TRBJ2-7; tentatively, D is TRBD1 (5 bases). The CDR3 is 13 residues long. Germline CDR1 MDHEN, CDR2 SYDVKM. Trimming stripped 7 bases from V and 9 bases from J, with 19 bases between.

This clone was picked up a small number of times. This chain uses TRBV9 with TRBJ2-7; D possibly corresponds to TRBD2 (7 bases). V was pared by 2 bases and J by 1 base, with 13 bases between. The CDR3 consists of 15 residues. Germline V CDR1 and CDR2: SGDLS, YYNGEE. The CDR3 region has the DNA TGTGCCAGCAGCGTGGACGGGGGGACATCCTACGAGCAGTACTTC. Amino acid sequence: CASSVDGGTSYEQYF.

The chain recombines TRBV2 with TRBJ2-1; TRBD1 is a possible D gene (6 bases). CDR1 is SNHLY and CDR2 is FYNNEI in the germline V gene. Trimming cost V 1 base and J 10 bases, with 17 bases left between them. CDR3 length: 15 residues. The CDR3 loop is CASSEEGVRSIEQFF. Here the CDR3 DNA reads TGTGCCAGCAGTGAAGAGGGGGTTAGATCTATAGAGCAGTTCTTC.

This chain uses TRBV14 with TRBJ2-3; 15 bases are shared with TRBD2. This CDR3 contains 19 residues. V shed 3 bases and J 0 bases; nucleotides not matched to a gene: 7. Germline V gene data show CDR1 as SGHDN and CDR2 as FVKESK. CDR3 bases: TGTGCCAGCAGCCAGGCGGGACTAGCGGGGGGCTCTAGCACAGATACGCAGTATTTT. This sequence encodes CASSQAGLAGGSSTDTQYF.

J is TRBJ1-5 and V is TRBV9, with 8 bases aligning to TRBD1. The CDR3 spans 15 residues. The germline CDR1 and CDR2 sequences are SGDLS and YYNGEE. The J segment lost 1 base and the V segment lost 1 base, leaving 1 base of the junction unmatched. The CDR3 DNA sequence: TGTGCCAGCAGCGTATCAGGGGGCAGCAATCAGCCCCAGCATTTT. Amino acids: CASSVSGGSNQPQHF.

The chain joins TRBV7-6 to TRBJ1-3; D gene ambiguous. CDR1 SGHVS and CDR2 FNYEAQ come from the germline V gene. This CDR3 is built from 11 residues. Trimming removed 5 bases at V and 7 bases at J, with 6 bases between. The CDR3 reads CASSLGNTIYF. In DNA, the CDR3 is TGTGCCAGCAGCCTAGGCAACACCATATATTTT.

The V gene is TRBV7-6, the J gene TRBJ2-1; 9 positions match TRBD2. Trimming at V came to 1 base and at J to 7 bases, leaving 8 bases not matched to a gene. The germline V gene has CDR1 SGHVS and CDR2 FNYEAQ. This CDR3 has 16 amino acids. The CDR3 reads CASSLEVAGEQNEQFF. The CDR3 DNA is TGTGCCAGCAGCTTAGAAGTAGCGGGGGAACAGAATGAGCAGTTCTTC.

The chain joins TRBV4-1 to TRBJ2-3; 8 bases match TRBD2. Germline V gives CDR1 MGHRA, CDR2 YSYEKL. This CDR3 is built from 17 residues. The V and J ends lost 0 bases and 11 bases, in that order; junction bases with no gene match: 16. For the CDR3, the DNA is TGCGCCAGCAGCCAAGATCCCGGGGGGGGGCTCCAAGTGGTGCAGTATTTT. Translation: CASSQDPGGGLQVVQYF.

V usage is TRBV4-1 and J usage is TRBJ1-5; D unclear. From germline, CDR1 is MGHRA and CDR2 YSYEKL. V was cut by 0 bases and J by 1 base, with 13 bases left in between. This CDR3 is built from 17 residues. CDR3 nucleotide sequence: TGCGCCAGCAGCCAAGATGGTAGGGCTCCCAGCAATCAGCCCCAGCATTTT. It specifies CASSQDGRAPSNQPQHF.

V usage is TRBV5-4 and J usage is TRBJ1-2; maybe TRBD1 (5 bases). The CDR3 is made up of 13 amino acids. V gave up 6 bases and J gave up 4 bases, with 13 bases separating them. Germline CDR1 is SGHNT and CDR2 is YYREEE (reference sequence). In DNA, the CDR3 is TGTGCCAGCACCCTGGGGCGCACCTATGGCTACACCTTC. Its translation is CASTLGRTYGYTF. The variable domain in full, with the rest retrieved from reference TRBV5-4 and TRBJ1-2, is ETGVTQSPTHLIKTRGQQVTLRCSSQSGHNTVSWYQQALGQGPQFIFQYYREEENGRGNFPPRFSGLQFPNYSSELNVNALELDDSALYLCASTLGRTYGYTFGSGTRLTVV.